This T cell receptor (beta chain) emerged from a study of T cells in Graves' hyperthyroidism and ophthalmopathy. V was clipped by 4 bases and J by 2 bases; unmatched bases: 7. Germline V gives CDR1 KGHSH, CDR2 LQKENI. The CDR3 has 16 amino acids. The study, taken as a whole, reports: Most clonotypes expanded in thyroid above 0.001 were likewise present in blood.

Amplification yielded TCR beta CDR3 regions, with RNA transcripts as the source. The study used the HTBI primer set for a first-round RT-PCR of the TCR CDR3. TCRdb reprocessed the multiplex PCR reads via MiXCR and lists one record per CDR3 protein. The table includes 400,000 to 450,000 distinct CDR3 sequences, roughly 14% detected once. The study excluded patients with uncontrolled infection, other autoimmune disease, pregnancy or lactation. Each diagnosis drew on symptoms, thyroxine, TRAb, thyroid ultrasound and orbital computed tomography findings. Ten or more counts support this clonotype. Antigen: not known.

The TCR originated in a man aged 18 to 30 with Graves' ophthalmopathy. V is TRBV18 and J is TRBJ2-3; TRBD2 aligns across 9 bases. The sequenced material came from blood. The CDR3 protein is CASSLGTSYNTDTQYF. The CDR3 region has the DNA TGTGCCAGCTCACTCGGGACTAGCTACAACACAGATACGCAGTATTTT.